This entry lists 20 T cell receptor beta chains sequenced from one sample in a study of shared clonotypes between healthy human individuals. Repertoires were generated with immunoSEQ multiplex PCR, while TCRdb's copy carries only in-frame clones and drops some. The sample shows hundreds of thousands of clones, 70% to 80% of them seen only once. Material for sequencing was PBMCs. The receptors here all came from a woman aged 40 to 50 in good health. Some clones in this sample may be carry-over from other donors' samples.

In this sample, this clone turned up once. This chain joins TRBV30 and TRBJ1-1, with no clear D. CDR1 is GTSNPN and CDR2 is SVGIG in the germline V gene (reference sequence). This CDR3 comprises 10 residues. V was clipped by 7 bases and J by 10 bases, with 13 bases between them. CDR3 DNA sequence: TGTGCCTATCTGGGAGGGCTAGCTTTCTTT. Translated: CAYLGGLAFF.

The CDR3 bases are TGTGCCAGCAACAGGGGGGTAAACGAGCAGTACTTC. Residues: CASNRGVNEQYF. J is TRBJ2-7 and V is TRBV2; 8 bases match TRBD1. This CDR3 has 12 residues. V gave up 7 bases and J gave up 5 bases; unmatched junction bases: 4. The germline V gene encodes CDR1 SNHLY and CDR2 FYNNEI.

The J gene is TRBJ2-7, the V gene TRBV5-4; 7 nucleotides agree with TRBD1. In germline, CDR1 is SGHNT, CDR2 YYREEE (reference sequence). CDR3 length equals 15 residues. V lost 4 bases and J lost 0; bases outside the gene matches: 7. DNA of the CDR3: TGTGCCAGCAGCCCGAGGGACAGCCACTCCTACGAGCAGTACTTC. It yields the protein CASSPRDSHSYEQYF.

The gene calls are TRBV27 and TRBJ2-7, with D possibly TRBD1 on 6 matching bases. This CDR3 is 14 amino acids long. CDR1 is MNHEY, CDR2 SMNVEV, per germline (reference sequence). V lost 5 bases to trimming and J lost 6 bases, with 17 bases between them. The CDR3 region is CASSSHRERVEQYF. Here the CDR3 DNA reads TGTGCCAGCAGTAGCCACAGGGAAAGGGTCGAGCAGTACTTC.

This clone was seen a handful of times. The CDR3 sequence: CASSRPGLAGGPRTYNEQFF. The CDR3 DNA follows: TGTGCCAGCAGCAGACCGGGACTAGCGGGAGGGCCCCGCACCTACAATGAGCAGTTCTTC. The rearrangement joins TRBV28 to TRBJ2-1, with 16 bases matching TRBD2. Trimming cost V 6 bases and J 2 bases; bases outside gene matches: 13. Germline V gene lookup returns CDR1 MDHEN and CDR2 SYDVKM. The CDR3 has 20 residues.

V gene TRBV5-1 combines with J gene TRBJ2-1; TRBD1 aligns across 8 bases. Per germline, CDR1 SGHRS and CDR2 YFSETQ. This CDR3 spans 15 amino acids. V lost 4 bases to trimming and J lost 10 bases; unmatched junction nucleotides: 13. The DNA of the CDR3 is TGCGCCAGCAGCCCGGGGGACAGGTTTTCTGGCGAGCAGTTCTTC. Protein: CASSPGDRFSGEQFF. The full variable domain, completed using reference TRBV5-1 and TRBJ2-1, is KAGVTQTPRYLIKTRGQQVTLSCSPISGHRSVSWYQQTPGQGLQFLFEYFSETQRNKGNFPGRFSGRQFSNSRSEMNVSTLELGDSALYLCASSPGDRFSGEQFFGPGTRLTVL.

The chain recombines TRBV28 with TRBJ2-1, with 10 bases lining up with TRBD2. In germline, CDR1 is MDHEN, CDR2 SYDVKM. This CDR3 is built from 17 residues. V dropped 3 bases and J dropped 2; count of bases not matched to a gene: 7. The CDR3 region is CASSFLSLAGAYNEQFF. In nucleotides, the CDR3 is TGTGCCAGCAGTTTCCTATCTCTAGCGGGAGCCTACAATGAGCAGTTCTTC.

Notes on this clone: This CDR3 fails to terminate in the conserved phenylalanine or tryptophan, so it likely reflects a read error. This sequence joins TRBV30 and TRBJ2-7, with TRBD2 matching 11 bases. CDR3 length equals 15 residues. Germline values: CDR1 GTSNPN, CDR2 SVGIG (reference sequence). Trimming took 1 base from V and 1 from J; bases not matched to a gene: 3. The CDR3 DNA follows: TGTGCCTGGAGTGCGGGACTAGCGGTATCCTACGAGCAGTACTCC. It codes for CAWSAGLAVSYEQYS.

The genes are TRBV27 and TRBJ2-2; D not certain. The CDR3 runs 12 residues. The germline V gene encodes CDR1 MNHEY and CDR2 SMNVEV (reference sequence). Deletions cut 3 bases from V and 5 bases from J, with 4 bases between. The CDR3 protein is CASSFITGELFF. For the CDR3, the DNA is TGTGCCAGCAGTTTTATTACCGGGGAGCTGTTTTTT.

CDR3 region: CASKIVETQYF. The DNA of the CDR3 is TGTGCCAGCAAAATCGTAGAGACCCAGTACTTC. The rearrangement uses TRBV11-2 and TRBJ2-5, with no clear D. The germline V gene encodes CDR1 SGHAT and CDR2 FQNNGV. Trimming left V 7 bases short and J 4 bases short, with 7 bases between. This CDR3 has 11 residues.

V is TRBV28 and J is TRBJ2-7; 8 bases are shared with TRBD2. Germline lookup yields CDR1 MDHEN and CDR2 SYDVKM. The CDR3 has 14 residues. Trimming removed 7 bases from V and 2 bases from J; junction bases left unmatched: 7. CDR3 nucleotide sequence: TGTGCCAGCACTCGCACGGGGGGGGCCTACGAGCAGTACTTC. Amino acid sequence: CASTRTGGAYEQYF.

For this clone: In the same sample, other DNA sequences code for this CDR3. The rearrangement uses TRBV11-2 and TRBJ1-5; TRBD1 agrees at 8 bases. Germline V gene sequence: CDR1 SGHAT, CDR2 FQNNGV. The CDR3 has 15 residues. Trimming removed 4 bases from V and 0 bases from J; junction bases left unmatched: 2. The CDR3 spells CASSSTGDSNQPQHF. In DNA form, the CDR3 reads TGTGCCAGCAGCTCGACAGGGGATAGCAATCAGCCCCAGCATTTT.

V usage is TRBV28 and J usage is TRBJ1-1; D unclear. Germline-derived CDR1 and CDR2 are MDHEN and SYDVKM. This CDR3 is built from 15 residues. V shed 6 bases and J shed 7 bases, with 21 bases lying between them. The CDR3 DNA follows: TGTGCCAGCAGCACCACCGCAACAGTGGATAGTGAAGCTTTCTTT. Protein sequence: CASSTTATVDSEAFF.

The chain joins TRBV5-5 to TRBJ1-2; TRBD1 matches 9 bases. The CDR3 covers 14 residues. The germline V gene has CDR1 SGHKS and CDR2 YYEKEE (reference sequence). Trimming cost V 0 bases and J 4 bases; bases outside gene matches: 1. The CDR3 here is CASSLGDRVYGYTF. The CDR3 DNA is TGTGCCAGCAGCTTGGGGGACAGGGTCTATGGCTACACCTTC.

The V gene is TRBV18, the J gene TRBJ2-7, with 8 bases fitting TRBD2. V trimming: 3 bases; J trimming: 6 bases; junction bases outside the gene matches: 7. The germline V gene encodes CDR1 KGHSH and CDR2 LQKENI. The CDR3 runs to 14 residues. This chain's CDR3 is CASSPLAGGGEQYF. The CDR3, as DNA: TGTGCCAGCTCACCCCTCGCGGGAGGTGGCGAGCAGTACTTC.

V and J are TRBV10-3 and TRBJ2-7; 13 bases are a match to TRBD2. Losses at the gene ends were 10 bases for V and 5 bases for J; bases not matched to a gene: 5. This CDR3 comprises 13 residues. Germline-derived CDR1 and CDR2 are ENHRY and SYGVKD. For the CDR3, the DNA is TGTGCCACCAGGACTAGCGGGAGCCACGAGCAGTACTTC. The encoded protein is CATRTSGSHEQYF.

The rearrangement joins TRBV29-1 to TRBJ2-3; no clear D. V shed 2 bases and J shed 0 bases, with 6 bases lying between them. CDR1 and CDR2 from the germline V gene are SQVTM and ANQGSEA. The CDR3 spans 13 residues. The CDR3 DNA reads TGCAGCGTTGAATTTCAGAGCACAGATACGCAGTATTTT. Its translation: CSVEFQSTDTQYF.

The V and J genes are TRBV5-6 and TRBJ1-3; D not certain. The CDR3 is 15 amino acids. The V end was cut by 0 bases, the J end by 4 bases, with 11 bases between. Germline V CDR1 and CDR2: SGHDT, YYEEEE. CDR3 amino acids: CASSLDPGRGNTIYF. CDR3 in DNA: TGTGCCAGCAGCTTGGACCCTGGAAGAGGAAACACCATATATTTT.

This sequence joins TRBV7-2 and TRBJ2-3; D not resolved. The CDR3 loop spans 11 amino acids. Germline V gives CDR1 SGHTA, CDR2 FQGNSA. Trimming left V 6 bases short and J 6 bases short, with 7 bases between. The CDR3 here is CASRHEDTQYF. CDR3 in DNA: TGTGCCAGCAGGCACGAGGATACGCAGTATTTT.

The chain is built from TRBV12-5 and TRBJ1-2, with 7 bases lining up with TRBD1. The J segment lost 3 bases and the V segment lost 7 bases, leaving 8 bases of the junction unmatched. There are 14 residues in the CDR3. Per the germline V gene, CDR1 is LGHNT and CDR2 is FRNRAP. The CDR3 protein is CASVKGDSHYGYTF. In DNA, the CDR3 is TGTGCTAGTGTCAAGGGGGACAGCCACTATGGCTACACCTTC.